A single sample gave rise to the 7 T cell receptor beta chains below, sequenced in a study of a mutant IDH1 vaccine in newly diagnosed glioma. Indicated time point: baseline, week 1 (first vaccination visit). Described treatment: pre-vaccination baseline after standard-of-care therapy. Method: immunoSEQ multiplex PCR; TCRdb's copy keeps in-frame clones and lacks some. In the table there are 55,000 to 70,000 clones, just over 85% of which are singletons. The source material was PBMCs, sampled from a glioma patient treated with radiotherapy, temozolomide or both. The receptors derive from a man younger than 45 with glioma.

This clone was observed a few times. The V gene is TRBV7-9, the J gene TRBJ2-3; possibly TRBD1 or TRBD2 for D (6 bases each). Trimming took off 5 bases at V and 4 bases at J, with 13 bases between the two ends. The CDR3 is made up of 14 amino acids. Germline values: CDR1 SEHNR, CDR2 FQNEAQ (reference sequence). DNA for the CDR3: TGTGCCAGCAGCCCCCCCGGGGGCTCAGATACGCAGTATTTT. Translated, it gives CASSPPGGSDTQYF.

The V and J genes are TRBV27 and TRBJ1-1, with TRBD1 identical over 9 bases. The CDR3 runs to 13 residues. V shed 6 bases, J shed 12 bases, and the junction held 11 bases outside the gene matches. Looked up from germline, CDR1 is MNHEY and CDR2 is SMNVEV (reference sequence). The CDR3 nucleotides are TGTGCCAGCAGCCCTCACGACAGGGGGTTCCCTTTCTTT. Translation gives CASSPHDRGFPFF.

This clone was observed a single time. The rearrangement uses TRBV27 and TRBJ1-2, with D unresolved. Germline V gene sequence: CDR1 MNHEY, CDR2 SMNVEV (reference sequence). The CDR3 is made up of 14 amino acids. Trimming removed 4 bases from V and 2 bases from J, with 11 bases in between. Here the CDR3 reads CASSSPGRNYGYTF. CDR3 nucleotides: TGTGCCAGCAGTTCGCCCGGGCGGAACTATGGCTACACCTTC.

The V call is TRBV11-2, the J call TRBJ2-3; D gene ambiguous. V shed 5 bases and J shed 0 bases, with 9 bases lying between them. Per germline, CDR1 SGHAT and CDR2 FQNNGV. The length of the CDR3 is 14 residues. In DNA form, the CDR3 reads TGTGCCAGCAGCGCACTGAGAAGCACAGATACGCAGTATTTT. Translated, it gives CASSALRSTDTQYF.

The CDR3, as DNA: TGTGCCACCCGCTGGTTGACGAACACTGAAGCTTTCTTT. Its protein is CATRWLTNTEAFF. The rearrangement links TRBV13 to TRBJ1-1; D ambiguous. Trimming took off 10 bases at V and 1 base at J, with 13 bases between the two ends. The germline V gene has CDR1 PRHDT and CDR2 FYEKMQ (reference sequence). This CDR3 has 13 amino acids. The full variable domain, completed using reference TRBV13 and TRBJ1-1, is AAGVIQSPRHLIKEKRETATLKCYPIPRHDTVYWYQQGPGQDPQFLISFYEKMQSDKGSIPDRFSAQQFSDYHSELNMSSLELGDSALYFCATRWLTNTEAFFGQGTRLTVV.

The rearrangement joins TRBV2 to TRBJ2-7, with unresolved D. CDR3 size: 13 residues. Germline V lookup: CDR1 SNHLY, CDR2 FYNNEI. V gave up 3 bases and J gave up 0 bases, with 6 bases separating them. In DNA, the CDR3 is TGTGCCAGCAGTGATGTCTTCTCCTACGAGCAGTACTTC. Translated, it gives CASSDVFSYEQYF. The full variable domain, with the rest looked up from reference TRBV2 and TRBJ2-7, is EPEVTQTPSHQVTQMGQEVILRCVPISNHLYFYWYRQILGQKVEFLVSFYNNEISEKSEIFDDQFSVERPDGSNFTLKIRSTKLEDSAMYFCASSDVFSYEQYFGPGTRLTVT.

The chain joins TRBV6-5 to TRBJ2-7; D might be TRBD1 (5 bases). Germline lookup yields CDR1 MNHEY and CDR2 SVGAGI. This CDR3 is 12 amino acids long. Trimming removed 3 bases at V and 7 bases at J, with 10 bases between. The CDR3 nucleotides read TGTGCCAGCAGTTATCGACCAGGGGAGCAGTACTTC. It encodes CASSYRPGEQYF.